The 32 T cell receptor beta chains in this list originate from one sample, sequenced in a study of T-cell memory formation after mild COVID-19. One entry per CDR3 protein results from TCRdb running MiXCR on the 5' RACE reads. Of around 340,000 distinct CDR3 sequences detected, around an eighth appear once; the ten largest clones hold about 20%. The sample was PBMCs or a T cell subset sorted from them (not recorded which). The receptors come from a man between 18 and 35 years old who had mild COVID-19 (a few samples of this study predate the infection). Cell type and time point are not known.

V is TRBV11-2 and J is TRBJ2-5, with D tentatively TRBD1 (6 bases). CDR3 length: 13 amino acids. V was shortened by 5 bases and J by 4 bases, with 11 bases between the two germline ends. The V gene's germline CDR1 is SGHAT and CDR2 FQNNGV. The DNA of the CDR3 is TGTGCCAGCAGCGAACAGGGCCGAGAGACCCAGTACTTC. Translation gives CASSEQGRETQYF. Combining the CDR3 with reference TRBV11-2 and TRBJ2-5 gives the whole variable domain EAGVAQSPRYKIIEKRQSVAFWCNPISGHATLYWYQQILGQGPKLLIQFQNNGVVDDSQLPKDRFSAERLKGVDSTLKIQPAKLEDSAVYLCASSEQGRETQYFGPGTRLLVL.

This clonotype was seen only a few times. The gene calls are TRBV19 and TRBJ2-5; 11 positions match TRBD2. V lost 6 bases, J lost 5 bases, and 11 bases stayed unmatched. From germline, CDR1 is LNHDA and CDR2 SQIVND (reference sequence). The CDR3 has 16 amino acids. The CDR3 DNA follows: TGTGCCAGTAGCCCTACCACTAGCGGGGGTGGGGAGACCCAGTACTTC. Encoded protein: CASSPTTSGGGETQYF. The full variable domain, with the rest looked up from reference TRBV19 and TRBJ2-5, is DGGITQSPKYLFRKEGQNVTLSCEQNLNHDAMYWYRQDPGQGLRLIYYSQIVNDFQKGDIAEGYSVSREKKESFPLTVTSAQKNPTAFYLCASSPTTSGGGETQYFGPGTRLLVL.

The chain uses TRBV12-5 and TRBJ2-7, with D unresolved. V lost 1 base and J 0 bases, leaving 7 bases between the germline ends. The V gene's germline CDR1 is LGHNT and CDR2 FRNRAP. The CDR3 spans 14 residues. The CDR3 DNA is TGTGCTAGTGGTTTGGGGACGATCTCCTACGAGCAGTACTTC. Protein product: CASGLGTISYEQYF. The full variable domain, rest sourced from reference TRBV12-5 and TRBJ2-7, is DARVTQTPRHKVTEMGQEVTMRCQPILGHNTVFWYRQTMMQGLELLAYFRNRAPLDDSGMPKDRFSAEMPDATLATLKIQPSEPRDSAVYFCASGLGTISYEQYFGPGTRLTVT.

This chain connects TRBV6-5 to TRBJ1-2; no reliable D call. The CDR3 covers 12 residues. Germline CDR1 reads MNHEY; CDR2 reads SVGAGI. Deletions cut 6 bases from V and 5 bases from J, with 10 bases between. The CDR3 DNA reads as TGTGCCAGCAGGGACGGAGGGTATGGCTACACCTTC. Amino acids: CASRDGGYGYTF.

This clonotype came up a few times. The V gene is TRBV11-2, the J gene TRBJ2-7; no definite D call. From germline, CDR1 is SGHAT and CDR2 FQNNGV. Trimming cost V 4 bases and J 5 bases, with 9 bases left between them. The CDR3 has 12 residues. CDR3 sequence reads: CASSWIDDEQYF. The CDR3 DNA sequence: TGTGCCAGCAGCTGGATAGACGACGAGCAGTACTTC.

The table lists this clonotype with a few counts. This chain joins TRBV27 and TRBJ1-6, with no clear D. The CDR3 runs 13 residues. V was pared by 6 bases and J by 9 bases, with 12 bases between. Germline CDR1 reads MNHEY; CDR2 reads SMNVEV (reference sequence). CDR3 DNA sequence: TGTGCCAGCAGATCGAATGAGGGTTCACCCCTCCACTTT. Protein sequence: CASRSNEGSPLHF.

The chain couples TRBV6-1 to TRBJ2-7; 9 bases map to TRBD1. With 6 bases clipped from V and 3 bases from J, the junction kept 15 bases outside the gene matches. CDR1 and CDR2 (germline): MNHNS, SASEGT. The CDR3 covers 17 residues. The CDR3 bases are TGTGCCAGCAGCCCCAAGCCCGGGACAGGGAGGAACTACGAGCAGTACGTC. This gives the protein CASSPKPGTGRNYEQYV.

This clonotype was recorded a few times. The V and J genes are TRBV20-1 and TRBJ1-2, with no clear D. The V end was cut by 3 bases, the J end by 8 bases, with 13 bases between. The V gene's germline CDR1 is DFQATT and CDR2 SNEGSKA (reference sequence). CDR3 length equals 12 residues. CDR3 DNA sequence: TGCAGTGCTAGCTCCCGGACGGGGGGCTACACCTTC. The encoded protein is CSASSRTGGYTF.

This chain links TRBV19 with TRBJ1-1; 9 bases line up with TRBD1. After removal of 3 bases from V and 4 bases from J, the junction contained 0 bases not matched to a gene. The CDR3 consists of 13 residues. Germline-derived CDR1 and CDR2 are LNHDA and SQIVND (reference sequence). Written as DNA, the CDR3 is TGTGCCAGTAGTATGACAGGGGGCACTGAAGCTTTCTTT. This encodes CASSMTGGTEAFF.

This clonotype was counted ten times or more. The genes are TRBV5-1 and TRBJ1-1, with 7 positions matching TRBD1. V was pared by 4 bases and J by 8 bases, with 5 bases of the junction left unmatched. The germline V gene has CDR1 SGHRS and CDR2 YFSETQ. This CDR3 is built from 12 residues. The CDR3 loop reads CASSQTGLEAFF. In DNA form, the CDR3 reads TGCGCCAGCAGCCAGACAGGGCTAGAAGCTTTCTTT.

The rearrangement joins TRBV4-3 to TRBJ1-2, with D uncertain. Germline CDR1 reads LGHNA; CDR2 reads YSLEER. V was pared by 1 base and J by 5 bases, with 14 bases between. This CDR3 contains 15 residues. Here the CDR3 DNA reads TGCGCCAGCAGCCAAGTTCATGGGCGGGGATATGGCTACACCTTC. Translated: CASSQVHGRGYGYTF.

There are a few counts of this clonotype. The CDR3 nucleotides are TGCGCCAGCAGCGTATTCTTGGGACAGGGGAACACTGAAGCTTTCTTT. This codes for CASSVFLGQGNTEAFF. The genes are TRBV5-1 and TRBJ1-1, with TRBD1 identical over 9 bases. Per germline, CDR1 SGHRS and CDR2 YFSETQ. Unmatched junction bases numbered 8, after V lost 4 bases and J lost 1 base. CDR3 length: 16 residues.

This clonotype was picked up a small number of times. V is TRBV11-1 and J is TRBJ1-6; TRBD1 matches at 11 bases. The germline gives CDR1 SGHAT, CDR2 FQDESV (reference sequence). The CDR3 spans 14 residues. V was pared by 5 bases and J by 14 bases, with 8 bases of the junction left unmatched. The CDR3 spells CASSNGQGAYSLHF. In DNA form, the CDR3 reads TGTGCCAGCAGCAACGGACAGGGGGCGTATTCCCTCCACTTT.

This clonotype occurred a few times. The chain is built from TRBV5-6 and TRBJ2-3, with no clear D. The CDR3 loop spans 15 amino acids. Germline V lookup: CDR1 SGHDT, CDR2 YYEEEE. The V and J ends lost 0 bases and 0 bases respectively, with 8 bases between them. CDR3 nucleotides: TGTGCCAGCAGCTTGGGTCCCACTAGCACAGATACGCAGTATTTT. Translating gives CASSLGPTSTDTQYF.

CDR3 region: CASSPVTNTGELFF. The CDR3 DNA is TGTGCCAGCTCACCAGTCACGAACACCGGGGAGCTGTTTTTT. The genes are TRBV18 and TRBJ2-2, with D unresolved. V gave up 2 bases and J gave up 0 bases, with 4 bases separating them. The CDR3 runs to 14 residues. The germline gives CDR1 KGHSH, CDR2 LQKENI.

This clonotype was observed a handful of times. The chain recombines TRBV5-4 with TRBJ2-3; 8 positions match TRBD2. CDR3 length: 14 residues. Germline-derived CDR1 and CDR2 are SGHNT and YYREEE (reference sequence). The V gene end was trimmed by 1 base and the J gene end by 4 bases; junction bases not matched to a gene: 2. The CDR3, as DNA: TGTGCCAGCAGCTTGCCCGGGGGGGCAGATACGCAGTATTTT. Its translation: CASSLPGGADTQYF.

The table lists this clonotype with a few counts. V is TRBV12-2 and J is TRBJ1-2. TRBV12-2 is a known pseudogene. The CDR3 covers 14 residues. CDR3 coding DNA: TGTGCAAGTCGCTTAGCGCCCAGTAACTATGGCTACACCTTC. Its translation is CASRLAPSNYGYTF.

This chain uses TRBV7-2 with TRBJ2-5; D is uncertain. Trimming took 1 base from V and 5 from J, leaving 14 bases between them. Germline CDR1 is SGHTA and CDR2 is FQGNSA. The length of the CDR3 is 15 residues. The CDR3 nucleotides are TGTGCCAGCAGCTTAGGCTTACAAGGTCGGGAGACCCAGTACTTC. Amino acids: CASSLGLQGRETQYF.

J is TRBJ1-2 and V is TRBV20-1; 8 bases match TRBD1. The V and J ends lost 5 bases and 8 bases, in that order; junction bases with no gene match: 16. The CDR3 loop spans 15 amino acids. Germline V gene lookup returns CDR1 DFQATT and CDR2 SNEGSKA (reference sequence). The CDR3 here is CSARSDRTGRDGYTF. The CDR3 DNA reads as TGCAGTGCTCGATCGGATCGGACAGGGAGGGACGGCTACACCTTC.

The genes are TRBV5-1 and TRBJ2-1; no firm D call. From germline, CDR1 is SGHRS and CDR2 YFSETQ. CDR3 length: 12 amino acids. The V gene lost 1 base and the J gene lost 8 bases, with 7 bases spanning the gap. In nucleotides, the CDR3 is TGCGCCAGCAGCTTGTCTTTCGATGAGCAGTTCTTC. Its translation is CASSLSFDEQFF.

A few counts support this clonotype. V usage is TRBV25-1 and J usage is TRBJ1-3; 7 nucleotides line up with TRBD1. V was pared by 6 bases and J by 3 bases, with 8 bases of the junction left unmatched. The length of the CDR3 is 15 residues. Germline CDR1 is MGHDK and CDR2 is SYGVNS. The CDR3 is CASRGPGTVGNTIYF. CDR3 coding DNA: TGTGCCAGCAGGGGCCCCGGGACAGTTGGAAACACCATATATTTT.

The DNA for the CDR3 is TGTGCCAGTAAGCCTAGCGGGGGGGCCAATGAGCAGTTCTTC. Translation gives CASKPSGGANEQFF. V is TRBV19 and J is TRBJ2-1; 12 nucleotides line up with TRBD2. CDR1 and CDR2 from the germline V gene are LNHDA and SQIVND (reference sequence). The CDR3 runs 14 residues. Trimming removed 7 bases from V and 6 bases from J; junction bases left unmatched: 4.

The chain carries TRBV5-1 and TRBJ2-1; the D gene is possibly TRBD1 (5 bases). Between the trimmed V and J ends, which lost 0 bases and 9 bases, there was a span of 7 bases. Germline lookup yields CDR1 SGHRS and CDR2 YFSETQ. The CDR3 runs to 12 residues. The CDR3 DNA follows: TGCGCCAGCAGCTTGGAGGGGTCTGAGCAGTTCTTC. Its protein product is CASSLEGSEQFF.

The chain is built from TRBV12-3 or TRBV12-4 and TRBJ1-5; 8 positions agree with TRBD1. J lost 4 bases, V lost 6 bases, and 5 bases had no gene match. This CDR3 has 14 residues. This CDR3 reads CASRTTGGNQPQHF. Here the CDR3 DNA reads TGTGCCAGCAGAACAACAGGGGGGAATCAGCCCCAGCATTTT.

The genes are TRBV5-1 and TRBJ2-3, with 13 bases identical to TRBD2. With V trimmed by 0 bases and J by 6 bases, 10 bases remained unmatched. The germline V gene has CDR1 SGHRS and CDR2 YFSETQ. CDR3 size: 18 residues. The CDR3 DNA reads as TGCGCCAGCAGCTTGGTGGTTACTAGCGGGGGGGCCGGGGATACGCAGTATTTT. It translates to CASSLVVTSGGAGDTQYF.

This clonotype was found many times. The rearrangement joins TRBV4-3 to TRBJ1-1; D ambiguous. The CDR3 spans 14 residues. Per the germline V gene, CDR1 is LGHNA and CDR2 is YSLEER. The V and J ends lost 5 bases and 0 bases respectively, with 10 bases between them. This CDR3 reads CASSRQHMNTEAFF. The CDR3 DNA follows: TGCGCCAGCAGCAGGCAACATATGAACACTGAAGCTTTCTTT.

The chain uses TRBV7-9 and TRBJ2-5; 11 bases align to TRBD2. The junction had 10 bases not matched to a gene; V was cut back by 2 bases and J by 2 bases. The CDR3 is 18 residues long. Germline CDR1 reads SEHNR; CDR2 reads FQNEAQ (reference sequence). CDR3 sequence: CASSLLTSGDGGQETQYF. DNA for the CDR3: TGTGCCAGCAGCTTATTGACTAGCGGGGACGGGGGTCAAGAGACCCAGTACTTC.

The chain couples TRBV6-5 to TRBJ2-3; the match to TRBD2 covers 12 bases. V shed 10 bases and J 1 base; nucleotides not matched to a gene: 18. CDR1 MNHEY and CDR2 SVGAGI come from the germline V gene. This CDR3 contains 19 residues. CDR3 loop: CATPTLVTSGGKGTDTQYF. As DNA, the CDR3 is TGTGCCACCCCCACCCTCGTAACTAGCGGGGGGAAGGGCACAGATACGCAGTATTTT.

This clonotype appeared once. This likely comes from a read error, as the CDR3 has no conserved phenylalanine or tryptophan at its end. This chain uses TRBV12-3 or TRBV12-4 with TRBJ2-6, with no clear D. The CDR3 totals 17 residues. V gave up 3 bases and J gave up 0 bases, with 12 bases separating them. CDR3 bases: TGTGCCAGCAGTTTCCGCCTATCCCGCTCTGGGGCCAACGTCCTGACTATC. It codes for CASSFRLSRSGANVLTI.

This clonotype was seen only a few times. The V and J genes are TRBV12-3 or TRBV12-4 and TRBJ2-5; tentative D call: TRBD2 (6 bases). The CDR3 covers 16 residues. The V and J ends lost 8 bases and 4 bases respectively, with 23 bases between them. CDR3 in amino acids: CASGRGGASARETQYF. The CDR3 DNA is TGTGCCAGCGGGCGAGGCGGGGCCTCGGCCCGAGAGACCCAGTACTTC.

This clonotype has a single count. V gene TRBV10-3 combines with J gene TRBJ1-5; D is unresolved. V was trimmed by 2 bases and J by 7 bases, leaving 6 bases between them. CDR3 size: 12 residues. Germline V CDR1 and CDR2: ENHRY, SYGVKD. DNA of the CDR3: TGTGCCATCAGTGAGGCCTTACAGCCCCAGCATTTT. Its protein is CAISEALQPQHF.

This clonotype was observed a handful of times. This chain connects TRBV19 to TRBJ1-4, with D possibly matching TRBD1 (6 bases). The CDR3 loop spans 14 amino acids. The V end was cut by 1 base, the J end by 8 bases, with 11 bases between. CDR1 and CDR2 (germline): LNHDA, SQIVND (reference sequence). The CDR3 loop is CASSIVGHSEKLFF. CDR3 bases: TGTGCCAGTAGTATAGTGGGACACTCCGAAAAACTGTTTTTT.